The T cell receptor beta chain under discussion was sequenced for a study of response to subunit inactivated influenza vaccine. The ends lost 2 bases at V and 1 base at J; junction bases unmatched: 4. CDR3 length equals 16 residues. Germline CDR1 and CDR2: SGHAT and FQNNGV. TCRdb independently ran MiXCR on the RT-PCR reads; one entry per CDR3 protein. The data hold hundreds of thousands of distinct CDR3 sequences, with 15% to 20% observed a single time. This clonotype was counted many times. As yet, its antigen is unknown. Regarding the study as a whole: Every seasonal influenza vaccination brings in few new T cells, the authors suggested.

The chain carries TRBV11-2 and TRBJ2-3; 9 nucleotides line up with TRBD2. The source of this sequence is a man aged 45-65 years who received an inactivated influenza vaccine. Here the sequenced sample was PBMCs from blood, taken roughly 5 days after vaccination. The CDR3 DNA is TGTGCCAGCAGCTTATCGGTAGCGGGGGGCACAGATACGCAGTATTTT. Encoded protein: CASSLSVAGGTDTQYF.